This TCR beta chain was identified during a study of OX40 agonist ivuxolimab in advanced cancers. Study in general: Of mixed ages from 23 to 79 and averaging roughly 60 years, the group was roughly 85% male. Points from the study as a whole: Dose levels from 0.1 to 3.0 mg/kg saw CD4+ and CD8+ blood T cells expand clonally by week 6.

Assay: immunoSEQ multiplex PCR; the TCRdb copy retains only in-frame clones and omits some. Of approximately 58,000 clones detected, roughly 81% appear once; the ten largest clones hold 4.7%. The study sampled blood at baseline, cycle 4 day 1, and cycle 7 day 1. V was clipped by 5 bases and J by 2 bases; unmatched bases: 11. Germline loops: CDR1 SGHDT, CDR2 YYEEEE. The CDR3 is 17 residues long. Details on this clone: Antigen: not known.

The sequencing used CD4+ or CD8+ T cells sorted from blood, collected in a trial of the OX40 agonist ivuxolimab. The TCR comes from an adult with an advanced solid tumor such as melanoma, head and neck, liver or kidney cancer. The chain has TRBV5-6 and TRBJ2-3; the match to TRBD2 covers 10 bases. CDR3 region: CASSPQSGRAVTDTQYF. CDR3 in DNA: TGTGCCAGCAGTCCACAGAGCGGGAGGGCAGTCACAGATACGCAGTATTTT.